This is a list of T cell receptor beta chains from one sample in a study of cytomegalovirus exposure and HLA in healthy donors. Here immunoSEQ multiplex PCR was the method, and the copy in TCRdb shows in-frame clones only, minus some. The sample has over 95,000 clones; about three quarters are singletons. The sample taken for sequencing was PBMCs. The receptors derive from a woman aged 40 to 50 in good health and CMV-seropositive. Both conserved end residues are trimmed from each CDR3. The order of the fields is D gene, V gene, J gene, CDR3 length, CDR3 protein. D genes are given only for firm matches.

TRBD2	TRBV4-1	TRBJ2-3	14	ASSQGQLAGQDTQY
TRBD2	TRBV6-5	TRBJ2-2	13	ASRSGLAGAGELF
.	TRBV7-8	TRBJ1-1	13	ASSPRQGTNTEAF
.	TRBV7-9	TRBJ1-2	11	ASSLVQGSGYT
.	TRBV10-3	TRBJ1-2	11	AISSRPRHGYT
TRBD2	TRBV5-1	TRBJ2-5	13	ASSLEAGGEETQY
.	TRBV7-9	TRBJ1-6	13	ASTSIVVAGSPLH
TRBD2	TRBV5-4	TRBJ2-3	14	ASSSAVAGGTDTQY
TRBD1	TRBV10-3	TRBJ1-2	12	AIRRTGGTYGYT
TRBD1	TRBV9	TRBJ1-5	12	ASSAGQGNQPQH
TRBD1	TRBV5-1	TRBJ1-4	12	ASSAGQGNEKLF
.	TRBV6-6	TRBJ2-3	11	ASSYSRLDTQY
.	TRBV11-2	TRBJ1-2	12	ASSQGEVYDGYT
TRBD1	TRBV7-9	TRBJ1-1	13	ASGLSGQPNTEAF
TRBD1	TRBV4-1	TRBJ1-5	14	ASRSTGTGGIGPQH
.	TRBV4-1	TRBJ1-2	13	ASSQVERQSYGYT
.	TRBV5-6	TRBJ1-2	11	ASSLGTNYGYT